One sample yielded the 5 T cell receptor beta chains listed below, sequenced in a study of blood T cell repertoires in COVID-19. Repertoires were generated with immunoSEQ multiplex PCR, while TCRdb's copy carries only in-frame clones and drops some. The table records over 250,000 clones, over 75% of them present only once. The specimen was peripheral blood. The receptors originated from an older woman with acute or convalescent COVID-19.

The CDR3 loop reads CASGSDSGQAFF. The DNA for the CDR3 is TGTGCTAGTGGTAGTGACAGCGGGCAAGCTTTCTTT. J is TRBJ1-1 and V is TRBV12-5, with D perhaps matching TRBD1 (5 bases). V was shortened by 5 bases and J by 9 bases, with 13 bases between the two germline ends. Germline V lookup: CDR1 LGHNT, CDR2 FRNRAP. The CDR3 consists of 12 residues.

The chain joins TRBV4-1 to TRBJ1-4; D possibly corresponds to TRBD1 (5 bases). V was pared by 8 bases and J by 7 bases, with 14 bases between. CDR3 length: 13 amino acids. Germline CDR1 is MGHRA and CDR2 is YSYEKL. This chain's CDR3 is CASASGMLEKLFF. Here the CDR3 DNA reads TGCGCCAGCGCCTCAGGGATGCTTGAAAAACTGTTTTTT.

CDR3 residues: CASSLVSRDTEAFF. CDR3 DNA sequence: TGTGCCAGCAGCTTGGTCTCCAGGGACACTGAAGCTTTCTTT. The rearrangement joins TRBV5-4 to TRBJ1-1; D might be TRBD1 (5 bases). Germline CDR1 and CDR2: SGHNT and YYREEE (reference sequence). The CDR3 has 14 residues. Trimming stripped 0 bases from V and 3 bases from J, with 9 bases between. Supplemented by reference TRBV5-4 and TRBJ1-1, the full variable domain reads ETGVTQSPTHLIKTRGQQVTLRCSSQSGHNTVSWYQQALGQGPQFIFQYYREEENGRGNFPPRFSGLQFPNYSSELNVNALELDDSALYLCASSLVSRDTEAFFGQGTRLTVV.

This chain joins TRBV6-5 and TRBJ1-2; D gene ambiguous. The CDR3 loop spans 11 amino acids. V gave up 4 bases and J gave up 5 bases, with 5 bases separating them. Germline V gene sequence: CDR1 MNHEY, CDR2 SVGAGI. The CDR3 nucleotides are TGTGCCAGCAGTTCAGAATATGGCTACACCTTC. Amino acids: CASSSEYGYTF.

The chain has TRBV5-6 and TRBJ2-1, with 9 bases identical to TRBD1. V was clipped by 0 bases and J by 4 bases; unmatched bases: 8. The CDR3 extends over 17 amino acids. Germline V CDR1 and CDR2: SGHDT, YYEEEE. CDR3 protein: CASSLEGDRETYNEQFF. DNA for the CDR3: TGTGCCAGCAGCTTGGAGGGGGACAGGGAAACGTACAATGAGCAGTTCTTC.